This T cell receptor (beta chain) derives from a study of shared clonotypes between healthy human individuals. The CDR3 has 16 amino acids. Germline V gene sequence: CDR1 LNHDA, CDR2 SQIVND (reference sequence). V was cut by 2 bases and J by 2 bases, with 14 bases left in between. The table came from immunoSEQ multiplex PCR; TCRdb's copy has only in-frame clones and leaves some out. The sample holds approximately 1.5 million clones, about 98.5% seen once. The rearrangement joins TRBV19 to TRBJ2-3, with TRBD2 as a possible D gene (5 bases). The sequenced sample was naive CD4+ T cells sorted from blood. Subset given: CD45RA+ positively selected. The receptor was derived from a man under 40 in good health. The CDR3 spells CASSISGRGYTDTQYF. The CDR3 DNA reads TGTGCCAGTAGTATAAGCGGTCGAGGGTACACAGATACGCAGTATTTT. The full variable domain, its missing parts supplied by reference TRBV19 and TRBJ2-3, is DGGITQSPKYLFRKEGQNVTLSCEQNLNHDAMYWYRQDPGQGLRLIYYSQIVNDFQKGDIAEGYSVSREKKESFPLTVTSAQKNPTAFYLCASSISGRGYTDTQYFGPGTRLTVL.